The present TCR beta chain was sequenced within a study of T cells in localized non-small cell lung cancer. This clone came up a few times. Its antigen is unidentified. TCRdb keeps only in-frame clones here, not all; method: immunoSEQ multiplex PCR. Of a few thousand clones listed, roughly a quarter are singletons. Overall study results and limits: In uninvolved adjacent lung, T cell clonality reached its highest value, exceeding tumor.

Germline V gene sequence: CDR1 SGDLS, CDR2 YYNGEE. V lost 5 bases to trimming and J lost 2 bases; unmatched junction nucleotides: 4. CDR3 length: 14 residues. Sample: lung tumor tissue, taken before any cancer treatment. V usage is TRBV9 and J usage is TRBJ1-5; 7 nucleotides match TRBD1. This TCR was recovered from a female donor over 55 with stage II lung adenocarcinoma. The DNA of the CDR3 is TGTGCCAGCAGTGACAGGGAGGGCAATCAGCCCCAGCATTTT. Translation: CASSDREGNQPQHF.